The clone carrying this TCR beta chain was counted at least ten times. These data originate in a study of T cells after yellow fever vaccination. Study overall: Low-cell-number fractions were prepared with SMART-Seq v4 Ultra Low Input.

Trimming left V 7 bases short and J 2 bases short, with 13 bases between. This CDR3 is built from 13 residues. The germline CDR1 and CDR2 sequences are DFQATT and SNEGSKA (reference sequence). TCRdb passed the 5' RACE reads through MiXCR, listing each CDR3 protein once. The sample has 25,000 to 30,000 distinct CDR3 sequences, 5.5% to 8% seen once. Study-level points and caveats: Contaminating bulk clonotypes could be abundant in FACS-sorted repertoires.

The sequenced sample was PBMCs, either bulk or a sorted T-cell subset (CD4+, CD8+, memory, or dextramer-sorted; not recorded which), obtained on the day of the yellow fever booster vaccination. This chain uses TRBV20-1 with TRBJ2-3, with D unresolved. This clonotype was sampled from a man aged 30 to 45 who received the YFV17D yellow fever vaccine. This CDR3 is CSVNRMITDTQYF. The CDR3 DNA sequence: TGCAGTGTTAATAGGATGATCACAGATACGCAGTATTTT.